This T cell receptor (beta chain) derives from a study of metastatic and nonmetastatic thyroid tumors. Study overall: Malignant and benign thyroid patients had repertoires compared in peripheral blood and tumor or nodule tissue. General observations from the study: Significantly higher TCR beta diversity was reportedly seen in malignant thyroid tumors than benign nodules, in blood and tumor.

The entire patient cohort was treatment-naive prior to thyroid surgery. The table lists this clone with many counts. The antigen remains undetermined. CDR1 is MNHNS and CDR2 is SASEGT in the germline V gene. Deletions cut 4 bases from V and 1 base from J, with 12 bases between. There are 15 residues in the CDR3. Under the authors' procedure: It was from CDR3 differences across clinicopathological groups that a distant-metastasis classifier for papillary thyroid cancer was built. TCRdb reprocessed the PCR reads using MiXCR. The V and J calls shown here were made by TCRdb, not taken from the authors' results. The sample records roughly 25,000 clones, roughly 13% being singletons.

The V call is TRBV6-1, the J call TRBJ2-3; tentatively, D is TRBD1 (5 bases). The receptor comes from a female donor with papillary thyroid cancer or a benign thyroid nodule (not recorded which). Some clones in this sample may be carry-over from other donors' samples. Material: blood. The CDR3 DNA follows: TGTGCCAGCAGTGTACGACAGCTAGGCACAGATACGCAGTATTTT. It translates to CASSVRQLGTDTQYF.